This TCR beta chain stems from a study of blood T cell repertoires in COVID-19. Background on the study: Specimens from acute and convalescent COVID-19 originated in the United States, Italy and Spain. PBMCs, B-cell-depleted T cells, or T cells were the source of the cDNA or gDNA that made up the material.

The CDR3 totals 16 residues. Germline values: CDR1 LNHDA, CDR2 SQIVND (reference sequence). Trimming took 7 bases from V and 2 from J; bases not matched to a gene: 8. While infection was still active, Seattle patients were enrolled and then followed longitudinally. Sequencing used immunoSEQ multiplex PCR; TCRdb keeps in-frame clones, though not all of them. Seen here are around 190,000 clones, around 83% observed once, and the top ten hold around 7.3%. The receptor was isolated from a woman aged 70 to 79 with COVID-19, enrolled during active disease. The chain carries TRBV19 and TRBJ2-1; 10 bases align to TRBD2. Sequenced input: peripheral blood. The CDR3 DNA is TGTGCCAGTAAGGCTAGCGGGAGTTGGGCCTACAATGAGCAGTTCTTC. Translation: CASKASGSWAYNEQFF.